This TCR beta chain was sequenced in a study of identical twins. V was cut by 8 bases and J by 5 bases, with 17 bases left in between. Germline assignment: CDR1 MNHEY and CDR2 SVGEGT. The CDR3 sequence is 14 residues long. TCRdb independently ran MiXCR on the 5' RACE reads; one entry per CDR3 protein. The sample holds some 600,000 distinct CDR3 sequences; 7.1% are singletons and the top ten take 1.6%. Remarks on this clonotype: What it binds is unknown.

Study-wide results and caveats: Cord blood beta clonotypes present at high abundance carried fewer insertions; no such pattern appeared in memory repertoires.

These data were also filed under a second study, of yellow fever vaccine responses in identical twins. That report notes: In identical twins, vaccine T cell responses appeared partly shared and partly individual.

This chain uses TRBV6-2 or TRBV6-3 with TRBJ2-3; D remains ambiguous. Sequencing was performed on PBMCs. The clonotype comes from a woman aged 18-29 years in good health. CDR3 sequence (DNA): TGTGCCAGCGGTCTCGATTCCCAACGAGATACGCAGTATTTT. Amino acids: CASGLDSQRDTQYF.